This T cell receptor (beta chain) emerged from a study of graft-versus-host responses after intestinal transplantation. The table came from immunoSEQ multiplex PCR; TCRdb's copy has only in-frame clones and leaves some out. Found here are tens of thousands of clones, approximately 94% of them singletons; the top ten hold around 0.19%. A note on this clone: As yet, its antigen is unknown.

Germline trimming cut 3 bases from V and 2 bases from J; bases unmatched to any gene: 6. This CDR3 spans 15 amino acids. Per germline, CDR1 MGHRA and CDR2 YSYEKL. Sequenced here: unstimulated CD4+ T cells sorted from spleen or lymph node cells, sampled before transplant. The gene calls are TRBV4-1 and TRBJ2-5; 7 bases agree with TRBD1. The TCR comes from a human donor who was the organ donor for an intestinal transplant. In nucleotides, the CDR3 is TGCGCCAGCAGCCAGCTAGGGACAGTACAAGAGACCCAGTACTTC. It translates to CASSQLGTVQETQYF.